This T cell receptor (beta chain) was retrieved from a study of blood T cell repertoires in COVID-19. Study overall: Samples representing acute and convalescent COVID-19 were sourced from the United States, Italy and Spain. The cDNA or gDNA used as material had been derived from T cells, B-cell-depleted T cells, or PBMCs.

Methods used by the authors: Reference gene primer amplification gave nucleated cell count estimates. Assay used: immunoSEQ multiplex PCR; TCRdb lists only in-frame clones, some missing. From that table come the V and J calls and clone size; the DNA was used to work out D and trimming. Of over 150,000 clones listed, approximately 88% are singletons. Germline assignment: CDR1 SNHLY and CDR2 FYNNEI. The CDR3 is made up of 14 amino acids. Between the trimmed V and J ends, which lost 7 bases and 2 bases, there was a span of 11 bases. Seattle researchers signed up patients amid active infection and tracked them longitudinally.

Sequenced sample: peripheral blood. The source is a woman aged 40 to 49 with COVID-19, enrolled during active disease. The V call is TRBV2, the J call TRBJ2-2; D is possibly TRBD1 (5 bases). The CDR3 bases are TGTGCCAGCACCCCGACAGTAAACACCGGGGAGCTGTTTTTT. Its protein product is CASTPTVNTGELFF.